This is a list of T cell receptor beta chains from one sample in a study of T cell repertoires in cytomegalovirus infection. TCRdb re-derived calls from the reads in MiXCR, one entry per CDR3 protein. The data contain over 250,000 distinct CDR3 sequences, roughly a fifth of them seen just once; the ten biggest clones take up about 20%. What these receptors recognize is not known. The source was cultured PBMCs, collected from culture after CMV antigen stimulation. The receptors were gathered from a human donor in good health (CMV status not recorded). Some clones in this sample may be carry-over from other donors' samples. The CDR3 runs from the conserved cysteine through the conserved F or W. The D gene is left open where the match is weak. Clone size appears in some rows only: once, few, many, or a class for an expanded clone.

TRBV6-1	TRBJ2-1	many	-	TGTGCCAGCACCCAAGGCGGGACGGAGTACAATGAGCAGTTCTTC	CASTQGGTEYNEQFF
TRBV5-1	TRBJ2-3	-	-	TGCGCCAGCAGCTTGAGTCCATACACAGATACGCAGTATTTT	CASSLSPYTDTQYF
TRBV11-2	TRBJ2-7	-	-	TGTGCCAGCAGCCAGGGGTGGGACGAGCAGTACTTC	CASSQGWDEQYF
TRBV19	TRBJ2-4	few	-	TGTGCCAGTAGTAAGTTTTCTCTTCAGTACTTC	CASSKFSLQYF
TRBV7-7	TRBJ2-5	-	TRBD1	TGTGCCAGCAGCCCAGGGACAGCGCAAGAGACCCAGTACTTC	CASSPGTAQETQYF
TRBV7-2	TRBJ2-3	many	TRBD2	TGTGCCAGCAGCACCGGACTAGCGGGAGGGCCGGATACGCAGTATTTT	CASSTGLAGGPDTQYF
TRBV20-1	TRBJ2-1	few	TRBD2	TGCAGTGCTAGAGTGGCTAGCGGGAGGGACAATGAGCAGTTCTTC	CSARVASGRDNEQFF
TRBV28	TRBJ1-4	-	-	TGTGCCAGCAGTCGACAAACATATGAAAAACTGTTTTTT	CASSRQTYEKLFF
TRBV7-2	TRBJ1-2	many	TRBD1	TGTGCCAGCAGCTTTCGGACAGGATATCTGGACACCTTC	CASSFRTGYLDTF
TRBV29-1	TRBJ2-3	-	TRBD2	TGCAGCGTTTCTAGCGGGAGTATGGATACGCAGTATTTT	CSVSSGSMDTQYF
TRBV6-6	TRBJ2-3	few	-	TGTGCCAGCAGTTACTCGGCTATCCCTAACACAGATACGCAGTATTTT	CASSYSAIPNTDTQYF
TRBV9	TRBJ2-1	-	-	TGTGCCAGCAGCGGAACAGGGATTGAGCAGTTCTTC	CASSGTGIEQFF
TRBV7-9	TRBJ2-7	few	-	TGTGCCAGCAGCTCAGACGCGGGGACAGTATCCTACGAGCAGTACTTC	CASSSDAGTVSYEQYF
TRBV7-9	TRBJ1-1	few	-	TGTGCCAGCACCCCCGGAAGGGTGGACACTGAAGCTTTCTTT	CASTPGRVDTEAFF
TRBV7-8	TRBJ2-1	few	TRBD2	TGTGCCAGCAGCTTAGCAGCGGGAGGGCCTCAGTGGAATGAGCAGTTCTTC	CASSLAAGGPQWNEQFF
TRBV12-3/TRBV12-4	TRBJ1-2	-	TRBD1	TGTGCCAGCAGTTCGGGACAGGGGAAGAGAGGCTACACCTTC	CASSSGQGKRGYTF
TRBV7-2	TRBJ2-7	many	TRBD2	TGTGCCAGCAGCTTATGGGGGGGAAGTGTGTACGAGCAGTACTTC	CASSLWGGSVYEQYF